These 26 T cell receptor beta chains originate from one sample sequenced in a study of T cells after yellow fever vaccination. TCRdb re-analysed the 5' RACE reads in MiXCR, keeping a single row per CDR3 protein. The sample holds 25,000 to 30,000 distinct CDR3 sequences, less than 6.5% seen once. Sequencing used CD8+ T cells sorted from PBMCs, obtained 10 days after the yellow fever booster vaccination. The source is a man aged 30 to 39 who received the YFV17D yellow fever vaccine.

This clonotype was seen at least ten times. The rearrangement uses TRBV29-1 and TRBJ2-7; 9 bases line up with TRBD1. This CDR3 contains 15 residues. The V and J ends lost 4 bases and 3 bases, in that order; junction bases with no gene match: 10. Germline CDR1 reads SQVTM; CDR2 reads ANQGSEA. For the CDR3, the DNA is TGCAGCGTTGGGGGCTACAGGGGGCTCGACTACGAGCAGTACTTC. This codes for CSVGGYRGLDYEQYF.

This clonotype was seen many times. The rearrangement joins TRBV12-3 or TRBV12-4 to TRBJ2-7; 9 bases are shared with TRBD2. Germline trimming cut 8 bases from V and 7 bases from J; bases unmatched to any gene: 9. This CDR3 is built from 13 residues. The CDR3 sequence: CASSAGGLWEQYF. The DNA for the CDR3 is TGTGCCAGCTCTGCGGGAGGGCTTTGGGAGCAGTACTTC.

This clonotype was detected many times. The chain is built from TRBV12-3 or TRBV12-4 and TRBJ1-1, with D possibly matching TRBD1 (5 bases). Trimming pared 2 bases from V and 3 bases from J, leaving 7 bases between. This CDR3 spans 13 amino acids. CDR3 residues: CASSLLGDTEAFF. CDR3 nucleotide sequence: TGTGCCAGCAGTTTACTGGGGGACACTGAAGCTTTCTTT.

This clonotype was recorded at least ten times. The J gene is TRBJ2-7, the V gene TRBV5-1; a weak D match, TRBD2 (5 bases). Looked up from germline, CDR1 is SGHRS and CDR2 is YFSETQ. Between the trimmed V and J ends, which lost 2 bases and 3 bases, there was a span of 12 bases. This CDR3 contains 14 residues. The CDR3 sequence is CASSLDSVNYEQYF. CDR3 sequence (DNA): TGCGCCAGCAGCTTAGATAGCGTAAACTACGAGCAGTACTTC.

This clonotype has at least ten counts. The V and J genes are TRBV20-1 and TRBJ2-7; the D gene is possibly TRBD2 (6 bases). Per germline, CDR1 DFQATT and CDR2 SNEGSKA (reference sequence). The length of the CDR3 is 13 residues. V shed 7 bases and J shed 0 bases, with 13 bases lying between them. The CDR3 sequence: CSVTSGSSYEQYF. DNA for the CDR3: TGCAGTGTCACGAGCGGGTCCTCCTACGAGCAGTACTTC.

This clonotype was detected ten times or more. The chain combines TRBV6-1 with TRBJ2-1, with TRBD1 matching over 8 bases. CDR3 length: 15 amino acids. V shed 1 base and J 3 bases; nucleotides not matched to a gene: 2. Germline CDR1 reads MNHNS; CDR2 reads SASEGT. For the CDR3, the DNA is TGTGCCAGCAGTGAAGAACAGGGGGGCTACAATGAGCAGTTCTTC. Translated: CASSEEQGGYNEQFF.

There are a few counts of this clonotype. V is TRBV29-1 and J is TRBJ1-1; no clear D gene. Per germline, CDR1 SQVTM and CDR2 ANQGSEA. V lost 4 bases and J lost 6, with 9 bases in between. CDR3 length: 11 amino acids. CDR3 sequence reads: CSVASSAEAFF. CDR3 DNA: TGCAGCGTTGCCTCCTCCGCTGAAGCTTTCTTT.

There are many counts of this clonotype. The rearrangement uses TRBV7-9 and TRBJ2-3; TRBD1 aligns across 9 bases. Germline V gives CDR1 SEHNR, CDR2 FQNEAQ (reference sequence). The CDR3 extends over 15 amino acids. V lost 3 bases to trimming and J lost 5 bases; unmatched junction nucleotides: 6. CDR3 residues: CASSFIQGAGDTQYF. CDR3 DNA sequence: TGTGCCAGCAGCTTCATACAGGGGGCAGGAGATACGCAGTATTTT. The whole variable domain, remainder taken from reference TRBV7-9 and TRBJ2-3, is DTGVSQNPRHKITKRGQNVTFRCDPISEHNRLYWYRQTLGQGPEFLTYFQNEAQLEKSRLLSDRFSAERPKGSFSTLEIQRTEQGDSAMYLCASSFIQGAGDTQYFGPGTRLTVL.

The table lists this clonotype with many counts. The V and J genes are TRBV30 and TRBJ2-2; no clear D. Trimming took 4 bases from V and 6 from J, leaving 9 bases between them. Germline-derived CDR1 and CDR2 are GTSNPN and SVGIG (reference sequence). There are 12 residues in the CDR3. The CDR3 bases are TGTGCCTGGAAGTACAGTTCCGGGGAGCTGTTTTTT. Amino acid sequence: CAWKYSSGELFF. The full variable domain, completed using reference TRBV30 and TRBJ2-2, is SQTIHQWPATLVQPVGSPLSLECTVEGTSNPNLYWYRQAAGRGLQLLFYSVGIGQISSEVPQNLSASRPQDRQFILSSKKLLLSDSGFYLCAWKYSSGELFFGEGSRLTVL.

This clonotype occurred many times. V and J are TRBV10-3 and TRBJ2-2; D call uncertain. This CDR3 contains 12 residues. CDR1 and CDR2 from the germline V gene are ENHRY and SYGVKD. Trimming removed 5 bases at V and 6 bases at J, with 7 bases between. CDR3 residues: CAISQDPGELFF. CDR3 DNA: TGTGCCATCAGTCAGGATCCCGGGGAGCTGTTTTTT.

This clonotype was picked up many times. V usage is TRBV29-1 and J usage is TRBJ2-7, with 9 bases aligning to TRBD1. There are 14 residues in the CDR3. The germline V gene has CDR1 SQVTM and CDR2 ANQGSEA. Germline trimming cut 4 bases from V and 3 bases from J; bases unmatched to any gene: 7. CDR3 DNA: TGCAGCGTTGGATCCGGGACAGGGATCTACGAGCAGTACTTC. Its protein is CSVGSGTGIYEQYF.

Of note for this clonotype: A read error may explain this, as a much larger clone is one base away. The J gene is TRBJ1-1, the V gene TRBV6-2 or TRBV6-3; TRBD1 matches at 8 bases. With 9 bases clipped from V and 1 base from J, the junction kept 4 bases outside the gene matches. CDR3 size: 13 residues. Per the germline V gene, CDR1 is MNHEY and CDR2 is SVGEGT. The CDR3 nucleotides are TGTGCCAGAATCGGGACAGGGAACACTGAAGCTTTCTTT. Translation gives CARIGTGNTEAFF.

This clonotype showed up many times. The chain links TRBV7-8 to TRBJ2-1; D gene unclear. The CDR3 runs to 14 residues. Trimming removed 5 bases from V and 7 bases from J, with 15 bases in between. Germline V gene sequence: CDR1 SGHVS, CDR2 FQNEAQ. The CDR3 region is CASSAMRAGNEQFF. CDR3 in DNA: TGTGCCAGCAGCGCCATGAGAGCCGGGAATGAGCAGTTCTTC.

The V call is TRBV5-1, the J call TRBJ2-7; D remains ambiguous. This CDR3 has 15 residues. V was trimmed by 0 bases and J by 1 base, leaving 11 bases between them. CDR1 is SGHRS, CDR2 YFSETQ, per germline. The CDR3 loop is CASSLESARSYEQYF. The DNA of the CDR3 is TGCGCCAGCAGCTTGGAGAGCGCCCGGTCCTACGAGCAGTACTTC.

This clonotype is termed medium-sized (0.01 to 0.1%). The chain links TRBV11-1 to TRBJ2-1, with a weak D call TRBD2 (5 bases). Per the germline V gene, CDR1 is SGHAT and CDR2 is FQDESV (reference sequence). The CDR3 length is 14 residues. V lost 2 bases and J 10 bases, leaving 15 bases between the germline ends. This CDR3 reads CASSLPQSGREQFF. The CDR3 bases are TGTGCCAGCAGCTTACCCCAAAGCGGTCGGGAGCAGTTCTTC. The complete variable domain, with remaining parts taken from reference TRBV11-1 and TRBJ2-1, reads EAEVAQSPRYKITEKSQAVAFWCDPISGHATLYWYRQILGQGPELLVQFQDESVVDDSQLPKDRFSAERLKGVDSTLKIQPAELGDSAMYLCASSLPQSGREQFFGPGTRLTVL.

The chain couples TRBV29-1 to TRBJ2-2; the D is unclear. CDR1 SQVTM and CDR2 ANQGSEA come from the germline V gene. V lost 1 base to trimming and J lost 1 base, with 4 bases between them. This CDR3 contains 13 residues. The CDR3 sequence: CSVEVGNTGELFF. In nucleotides, the CDR3 is TGCAGCGTTGAAGTTGGGAACACCGGGGAGCTGTTTTTT.

This clonotype was counted at least ten times. This chain connects TRBV19 to TRBJ2-1, with D perhaps TRBD2 (5 bases). The CDR3 consists of 14 residues. CDR1 is LNHDA and CDR2 is SQIVND in the germline V gene (reference sequence). Trimming left V 10 bases short and J 0 bases short, with 13 bases between. CDR3 amino acids: CATKERASYNEQFF. The CDR3 bases are TGTGCCACTAAGGAGAGGGCCTCCTACAATGAGCAGTTCTTC.

In its sample, this clonotype ranks as medium-sized. The chain combines TRBV5-1 with TRBJ2-7; 10 bases fit TRBD2. This CDR3 has 15 amino acids. The V gene end was trimmed by 0 bases and the J gene end by 3 bases; junction bases not matched to a gene: 3. Germline lookup yields CDR1 SGHRS and CDR2 YFSETQ. The CDR3 is CASSLAASGSYEQYF. The CDR3 region has the DNA TGCGCCAGCAGCTTGGCGGCTAGCGGGAGCTACGAGCAGTACTTC.

This clonotype has at least ten counts. This chain links TRBV29-1 with TRBJ2-7, with D maybe TRBD1 (5 bases). Germline V gene sequence: CDR1 SQVTM, CDR2 ANQGSEA. V was clipped by 1 base and J by 3 bases, with 10 bases between them. The CDR3 spans 13 residues. This CDR3 is CSVEVGHLYEQYF. The CDR3 nucleotides are TGCAGCGTTGAAGTAGGACACCTCTACGAGCAGTACTTC.

Many counts were recorded for this clonotype. This chain connects TRBV28 to TRBJ2-5; unclear D gene. The V gene lost 6 bases and the J gene lost 1 base, with 12 bases spanning the gap. Per the germline V gene, CDR1 is MDHEN and CDR2 is SYDVKM. This CDR3 is built from 14 residues. DNA of the CDR3: TGTGCCAGCAGCCCGGTAGTCGGCCAAGAGACCCAGTACTTC. It is translated as CASSPVVGQETQYF.

This clonotype was observed at least ten times. The chain uses TRBV7-3 and TRBJ2-3; TRBD2 is a possible D gene (5 bases). The CDR3 consists of 14 residues. The ends were cut back, 4 bases at V and 6 bases at J, with 14 bases in the middle. Germline CDR1 reads SGHTA; CDR2 reads FQGTGA. The CDR3, as DNA: TGTGCCAGCAGCTCCGGTCCCGGCGGGGATACGCAGTATTTT. It codes for CASSSGPGGDTQYF.

This clonotype was observed at least ten times. The chain is built from TRBV29-1 and TRBJ2-7; 8 bases are shared with TRBD2. This CDR3 has 14 residues. Trimming removed 2 bases from V and 5 bases from J; junction bases left unmatched: 8. The germline V gene encodes CDR1 SQVTM and CDR2 ANQGSEA. CDR3 sequence: CSVEKSGSGDEQYF. The CDR3, as DNA: TGCAGCGTTGAAAAAAGCGGGAGCGGCGACGAGCAGTACTTC.

This clonotype was recorded at least ten times. The chain has TRBV27 and TRBJ2-5; TRBD1 agrees at 7 bases. From germline, CDR1 is MNHEY and CDR2 SMNVEV (reference sequence). The CDR3 spans 14 residues. The junction had 10 bases not matched to a gene; V was cut back by 8 bases and J by 4 bases. Written as DNA, the CDR3 is TGTGCCAGCTACGACAGGGTAGGGCGAGAGACCCAGTACTTC. This encodes CASYDRVGRETQYF.

Ten or more counts support this clonotype. The J gene is TRBJ2-7, the V gene TRBV20-1, with D possibly being TRBD2 (5 bases). The CDR3 extends over 13 amino acids. The V end was cut by 7 bases, the J end by 4 bases, with 17 bases between. Germline V gives CDR1 DFQATT, CDR2 SNEGSKA (reference sequence). CDR3 DNA: TGCAGTGTTAAGAGCGGAGAAAGATACGAGCAGTACTTC. Amino acid sequence: CSVKSGERYEQYF.

The table lists this clonotype with many counts. CDR3 in DNA: TGTGCCAGCAGTCTGCGGGAGAACACAGATACGCAGTATTTT. Translating it yields CASSLRENTDTQYF. This rearrangement joins TRBV28 to TRBJ2-3, with 7 bases aligning to TRBD2. Germline lookup yields CDR1 MDHEN and CDR2 SYDVKM. The CDR3 extends over 14 amino acids. J lost 2 bases, V lost 5 bases, and 4 bases had no gene match.

This clonotype was counted many times. V and J are TRBV15 and TRBJ2-1; D tentatively reads TRBD1 or TRBD2 (5 bases each). Germline lookup yields CDR1 LNHNV and CDR2 YYDKDF (reference sequence). Trimming left V 7 bases short and J 8 bases short, with 9 bases between. This CDR3 has 11 residues. As DNA, the CDR3 is TGTGCCACCATCCGAGGGGATGAGCAGTTCTTC. Its translation is CATIRGDEQFF. Full variable domain (missing parts from reference TRBV15 and TRBJ2-1): DAMVIQNPRYQVTQFGKPVTLSCSQTLNHNVMYWYQQKSSQAPKLLFHYYDKDFNNEADTPDNFQSRRPNTSFCFLDIRSPGLGDTAMYLCATIRGDEQFFGPGTRLTVL.